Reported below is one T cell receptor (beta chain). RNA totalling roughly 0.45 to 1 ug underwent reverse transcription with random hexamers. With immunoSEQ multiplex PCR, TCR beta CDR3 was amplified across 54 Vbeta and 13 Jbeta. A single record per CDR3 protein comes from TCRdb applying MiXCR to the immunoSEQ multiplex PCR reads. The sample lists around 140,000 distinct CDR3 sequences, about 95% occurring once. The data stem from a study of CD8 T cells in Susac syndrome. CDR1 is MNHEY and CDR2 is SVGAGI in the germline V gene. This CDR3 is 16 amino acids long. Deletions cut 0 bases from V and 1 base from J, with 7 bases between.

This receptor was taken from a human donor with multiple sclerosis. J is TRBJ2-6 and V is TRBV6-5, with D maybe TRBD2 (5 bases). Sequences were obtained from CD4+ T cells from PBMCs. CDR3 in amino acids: CASSYSWRSGANVLTF. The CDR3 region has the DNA TGTGCCAGCAGTTACTCCTGGAGGTCTGGGGCCAACGTCCTGACTTTC.